The text below deals with one T cell receptor beta chain. Its cognate antigen is unknown. The CDR3 is made up of 13 amino acids. The germline V and J ends were trimmed by 5 bases and 6 bases, with 14 bases remaining between them. Germline CDR1 SGHTA, CDR2 FQGNSA. The data belong to a study of T cells after yellow fever vaccination. Overall study results and limits: Overall, a small share of clonotypes was seen in both CD4 and CD8 compartments.

A process of 5'RACE template switching, which added a universal primer site and UMIs, was used to make TCR cDNA. From the 5' RACE reads, TCRdb called clonotypes with MiXCR, one entry per CDR3 protein. The data show about 230,000 distinct CDR3 sequences, with 6.7% seen just once and more than 0.85% held by the top ten. Sample: CD4+ T cells sorted from PBMCs, taken on the day of the yellow fever booster vaccination. The sequence was obtained from a man aged 25-45 years who received the YFV17D yellow fever vaccine. This chain joins TRBV7-2 and TRBJ2-7; D may be TRBD1 (6 bases). The CDR3 reads CASSQTAGVEQYF. In DNA form, the CDR3 reads TGTGCCAGCAGCCAGACCGCAGGGGTCGAGCAGTACTTC.